These 30 T cell receptor beta chains share one sample of origin, sequenced in a study of blood T cell repertoires in COVID-19. The data were produced by immunoSEQ multiplex PCR, yet TCRdb's version contains in-frame clones alone and is incomplete. The table shows about 220,000 clones, with around 81% occurring only once. The sequenced sample was peripheral blood. The receptor set was obtained from a woman between 55 and 75 years old with acute or convalescent COVID-19.

The chain recombines TRBV19 with TRBJ2-6; TRBD2 is a possible D gene (6 bases). Germline values: CDR1 LNHDA, CDR2 SQIVND (reference sequence). The length of the CDR3 is 16 residues. V gave up 9 bases and J gave up 0 bases, with 15 bases separating them. The CDR3 sequence: CASSSVIRSGANVLTF. The CDR3 nucleotides read TGTGCCAGCTCTAGCGTCATCCGCTCTGGGGCCAACGTCCTGACTTTC.

The chain carries TRBV12-3 or TRBV12-4 and TRBJ1-2; D not resolved. V was pared by 3 bases and J by 8 bases, with 13 bases between. The CDR3 has 13 residues. The CDR3: CASSFEGKWGYTF. Here the CDR3 DNA reads TGTGCCAGCAGTTTCGAGGGAAAATGGGGCTACACCTTC.

The chain carries TRBV7-2 and TRBJ2-3; TRBD2 matches at 13 bases. Germline V gene sequence: CDR1 SGHTA, CDR2 FQGNSA. The CDR3 loop spans 14 amino acids. The J segment lost 5 bases and the V segment lost 6 bases, leaving 2 bases of the junction unmatched. The CDR3 nucleotides read TGTGCCAGCAGTACTAGCGGGGGGGAAGATACGCAGTATTTT. Encoded protein: CASSTSGGEDTQYF.

This chain uses TRBV24-1 with TRBJ1-2; 8 bases match TRBD1. Germline V gene sequence: CDR1 KGHDR, CDR2 SFDVKD. Germline trimming cut 4 bases from V and 2 bases from J; bases unmatched to any gene: 5. The CDR3 has 15 residues. The CDR3 sequence: CATSDDRGTNYGYTF. The CDR3 region has the DNA TGTGCCACCAGTGACGACAGGGGAACAAACTATGGCTACACCTTC.

This clone was picked up a small number of times. The gene calls are TRBV9 and TRBJ1-2, with 9 bases fitting TRBD1. The CDR3 sequence is 14 residues long. Germline V lookup: CDR1 SGDLS, CDR2 YYNGEE. V trimming: 0 bases; J trimming: 13 bases; junction bases outside the gene matches: 10. CDR3 sequence reads: CASSVGPPTGGITF. The CDR3 DNA follows: TGTGCCAGCAGCGTAGGCCCTCCAACAGGGGGCATCACCTTC.

The J gene is TRBJ2-5, the V gene TRBV30; TRBD1 might be the D (5 bases). CDR3 length equals 13 residues. Trimming removed 4 bases from V and 2 bases from J, with 11 bases in between. Germline V gene data show CDR1 as GTSNPN and CDR2 as SVGIG (reference sequence). The CDR3 is CAWTRQIQETQYF. The CDR3 DNA is TGTGCCTGGACTCGACAGATTCAAGAGACCCAGTACTTC.

The chain's CDR3 is CAISESSGNQPQHF. The CDR3 bases are TGTGCCATCAGTGAAAGCTCTGGCAATCAGCCCCAGCATTTT. V and J are TRBV10-3 and TRBJ1-5, with no clear D. With 3 bases removed from V and 2 bases from J, the gap between germline ends came to 8 bases. Germline loops: CDR1 ENHRY, CDR2 SYGVKD. The CDR3 contains 14 residues.

The genes are TRBV7-2 and TRBJ1-6; D uncertain. Trimming took 5 bases from V and 11 from J, leaving 19 bases between them. Germline V gene sequence: CDR1 SGHTA, CDR2 FQGNSA. This CDR3 is 15 amino acids long. The CDR3 sequence: CASSPGEGGSTPLHF. CDR3 nucleotides: TGTGCCAGCAGCCCCGGAGAGGGTGGATCCACACCCCTCCACTTT.

This clone showed up just a few times. The chain carries TRBV5-1 and TRBJ1-6; 8 nucleotides align to TRBD1. With V trimmed by 6 bases and J by 7 bases, 3 bases remained unmatched. Germline-derived CDR1 and CDR2 are SGHRS and YFSETQ. The CDR3 covers 13 residues. The CDR3 sequence is CASTDRENSPLHF. CDR3 nucleotides: TGCGCCAGCACGGACAGGGAAAATTCACCCCTCCACTTT.

Comments on this clone: This same CDR3 is encoded by further DNA sequences in the sample. This chain joins TRBV5-8 and TRBJ2-5; D uncertain. Germline V gene sequence: CDR1 SGHTS, CDR2 YDEGEE. The CDR3 has 14 amino acids. Trimming removed 5 bases from V and 2 bases from J, with 13 bases in between. The CDR3 DNA sequence: TGTGCCAGCAGTCAAGAGCCCCTACAAGAGACCCAGTACTTC. Translated: CASSQEPLQETQYF.

V and J are TRBV2 and TRBJ2-5, with a tentative D call TRBD2 (6 bases). Trimming stripped 3 bases from V and 3 bases from J, with 11 bases between. This CDR3 is 14 amino acids long. Germline CDR1 and CDR2: SNHLY and FYNNEI. This chain's CDR3 is CASSENTGEETQYF. The CDR3 DNA is TGTGCCAGCAGTGAGAATACGGGGGAAGAGACCCAGTACTTC.

V and J are TRBV10-3 and TRBJ2-7, with a weak D call TRBD2 (5 bases). Germline loops: CDR1 ENHRY, CDR2 SYGVKD. V was clipped by 4 bases and J by 0 bases, with 10 bases between them. This CDR3 spans 14 amino acids. CDR3: CAISVGRGSYEQYF. The CDR3 DNA reads TGTGCCATCAGTGTTGGACGGGGCTCCTACGAGCAGTACTTC.

The gene calls are TRBV30 and TRBJ1-1; D gene uncertain. Germline CDR1 and CDR2: GTSNPN and SVGIG (reference sequence). This CDR3 region has 14 residues. Trimming took 5 bases from V and 5 from J, leaving 18 bases between them. The CDR3 loop is CAWRDGGVRTEAFF. The CDR3 DNA sequence: TGTGCCTGGCGTGACGGCGGGGTTAGGACTGAAGCTTTCTTT. The full variable domain, in which reference TRBV30 and TRBJ1-1 provide the parts outside the CDR3, is SQTIHQWPATLVQPVGSPLSLECTVEGTSNPNLYWYRQAAGRGLQLLFYSVGIGQISSEVPQNLSASRPQDRQFILSSKKLLLSDSGFYLCAWRDGGVRTEAFFGQGTRLTVV.

The chain carries TRBV4-1 and TRBJ2-4; perhaps TRBD1 as D (5 bases). Germline assignment: CDR1 MGHRA and CDR2 YSYEKL. CDR3 length: 16 amino acids. The V and J ends lost 3 bases and 0 bases respectively, with 12 bases between them. The CDR3: CASSQPVQGAKNIQYF. CDR3 coding DNA: TGCGCCAGCAGCCAGCCCGTTCAGGGAGCCAAAAACATTCAGTACTTC.

The rearrangement uses TRBV7-2 and TRBJ1-1; 8 nucleotides match TRBD1. This CDR3 spans 14 amino acids. After removal of 2 bases from V and 5 bases from J, the junction contained 4 bases not matched to a gene. Germline V lookup: CDR1 SGHTA, CDR2 FQGNSA. The CDR3 sequence is CASSLRQGMTEAFF. The CDR3, as DNA: TGTGCCAGCAGCTTACGACAGGGGATGACTGAAGCTTTCTTT.

This chain links TRBV2 with TRBJ1-1, with 7 nucleotides matching TRBD1. CDR1 and CDR2 (germline): SNHLY, FYNNEI. CDR3 size: 10 residues. Trimming took 6 bases from V and 11 from J; bases not matched to a gene: 3. The CDR3 reads CASRAGGAFF. The CDR3 bases are TGTGCCAGCAGGGCAGGGGGGGCTTTCTTT.

The chain links TRBV7-8 to TRBJ2-5; 8 bases match TRBD2. CDR1 and CDR2 (germline): SGHVS, FQNEAQ. Losses at the gene ends were 8 bases for V and 0 bases for J; bases not matched to a gene: 11. The CDR3 has 16 residues. The CDR3 here is CASLEQRGMYQETQYF. The CDR3 DNA reads as TGTGCCAGCCTAGAGCAGCGGGGGATGTACCAAGAGACCCAGTACTTC.

This chain joins TRBV18 and TRBJ2-7; 8 nucleotides match TRBD1. V gave up 3 bases and J gave up 3 bases; unmatched junction bases: 7. The CDR3 sequence is 15 residues long. Germline V gives CDR1 KGHSH, CDR2 LQKENI. The CDR3: CASSPQGAAGYEQYF. DNA of the CDR3: TGTGCCAGCTCACCCCAGGGGGCGGCTGGCTACGAGCAGTACTTC.

This clone has a single count. The chain is built from TRBV29-1 and TRBJ1-1; perhaps TRBD1 as D (5 bases). This CDR3 comprises 12 residues. Germline CDR1 and CDR2: SQVTM and ANQGSEA. V was shortened by 4 bases and J by 5 bases, with 11 bases between the two germline ends. CDR3 DNA: TGCAGCGTTGCTGCAGGGCTTACTGAAGCTTTCTTT. It specifies CSVAAGLTEAFF.

The genes are TRBV5-1 and TRBJ1-1; D may be TRBD1 (6 bases). CDR1 is SGHRS and CDR2 is YFSETQ in the germline V gene. V gave up 2 bases and J gave up 3 bases, with 11 bases separating them. The CDR3 is 14 amino acids. The CDR3 sequence: CASSFRDTYTEAFF. The CDR3 DNA sequence: TGCGCCAGCAGCTTCCGGGACACGTACACTGAAGCTTTCTTT.

A few counts support this clone. V gene TRBV7-9 combines with J gene TRBJ1-4; 9 nucleotides match TRBD1. V lost 5 bases, J lost 4 bases, and 5 bases stayed unmatched. CDR1 and CDR2 (germline): SEHNR, FQNEAQ (reference sequence). The CDR3 has 15 amino acids. This chain's CDR3 is CASSPGQGINEKLFF. The CDR3 nucleotides are TGTGCCAGCAGCCCAGGACAGGGGATTAATGAAAAACTGTTTTTT.

The chain combines TRBV6-6 with TRBJ1-3; D ambiguous. Germline V lookup: CDR1 MNHNY, CDR2 SVGAGI (reference sequence). This CDR3 has 16 amino acids. The ends were cut back, 1 base at V and 0 bases at J, with 10 bases in the middle. CDR3 in DNA: TGTGCCAGCAGTTACTACAGAAGCAACTCTGGAAACACCATATATTTT. Translated: CASSYYRSNSGNTIYF.

The chain employs TRBV6-5 and TRBJ1-2; 7 nucleotides match TRBD1. The CDR3 is made up of 12 amino acids. Germline V gives CDR1 MNHEY, CDR2 SVGAGI. Trimming cost V 9 bases and J 3 bases; bases outside gene matches: 4. The CDR3 loop reads CASSGTDYGYTF. The CDR3 DNA reads as TGTGCCAGTTCCGGGACAGACTATGGCTACACCTTC.

This clone was recorded only once. The chain combines TRBV2 with TRBJ1-6, with D possibly matching TRBD1 (6 bases). Trimming stripped 10 bases from V and 8 bases from J, with 12 bases between. The length of the CDR3 is 12 residues. The V gene's germline CDR1 is SNHLY and CDR2 FYNNEI. In nucleotides, the CDR3 is TGTGCCACCCAGGGGAGAGATTCACCCCTCCACTTT. This encodes CATQGRDSPLHF.

The sample holds a few counts of this clone. The chain combines TRBV23-1 with TRBJ2-3; tentative D call: TRBD1 (6 bases). TRBV23-1 qualifies as an ORF whose function is uncertain. CDR3 length equals 18 residues. The germline V and J ends were trimmed by 0 bases and 1 base, with 17 bases remaining between them. In DNA, the CDR3 is TGCGCCAGCAGTCAATCAGTCGGTGGGGGCTTCGGCACAGATACGCAGTATTTT. The encoded protein is CASSQSVGGGFGTDTQYF.

This rearrangement joins TRBV7-9 to TRBJ1-2, with a tentative D call TRBD1 (6 bases). Trimming removed 7 bases from V and 4 bases from J, with 16 bases in between. CDR1 and CDR2 from the germline V gene are SEHNR and FQNEAQ (reference sequence). The CDR3 contains 14 residues. The CDR3 loop is CASIPQGIGYGYTF. In nucleotides, the CDR3 is TGTGCCAGCATCCCACAGGGAATAGGCTATGGCTACACCTTC. The entire variable domain, with the rest obtained from reference TRBV7-9 and TRBJ1-2, is as follows: DTGVSQNPRHKITKRGQNVTFRCDPISEHNRLYWYRQTLGQGPEFLTYFQNEAQLEKSRLLSDRFSAERPKGSFSTLEIQRTEQGDSAMYLCASIPQGIGYGYTFGSGTRLTVV.

The J gene is TRBJ1-2, the V gene TRBV18; a weak D match, TRBD1 (5 bases). This CDR3 comprises 12 residues. V was shortened by 2 bases and J by 8 bases, with 9 bases between the two germline ends. CDR1 is KGHSH and CDR2 is LQKENI in the germline V gene. The CDR3 sequence: CASSPGTWGYTF. The CDR3 nucleotides are TGTGCCAGCTCACCAGGGACTTGGGGCTACACCTTC.

This clone came up a few times. V gene TRBV28 combines with J gene TRBJ1-1; D not certain. Trimming took 3 bases from V and 1 from J, leaving 6 bases between them. CDR3 length equals 13 residues. Germline CDR1 MDHEN, CDR2 SYDVKM. CDR3 coding DNA: TGTGCCAGCAGTTTCGGTAGGAACACTGAAGCTTTCTTT. It yields the protein CASSFGRNTEAFF.

V usage is TRBV27 and J usage is TRBJ1-5, with D maybe TRBD1 (6 bases). V was trimmed by 2 bases and J by 6 bases, leaving 17 bases between them. This CDR3 has 16 residues. CDR1 and CDR2 (germline): MNHEY, SMNVEV (reference sequence). The CDR3 is CASSLVAGGSVQPQHF. Here the CDR3 DNA reads TGTGCCAGCAGTTTAGTTGCGGGGGGCAGCGTTCAGCCCCAGCATTTT.

The V and J genes are TRBV3-1 (or the pseudogene TRBV3-2) and TRBJ1-1, with no clear D. V lost 6 bases to trimming and J lost 1 base, with 12 bases between them. Germline assignment: CDR1 LGHDT and CDR2 YNNKEL (reference sequence). The CDR3 is made up of 14 amino acids. The CDR3 region is CASSRARENTEAFF. CDR3 DNA sequence: TGTGCCAGCAGTCGAGCCCGGGAGAACACTGAAGCTTTCTTT.